This record covers a single T cell receptor (beta chain). TCR alpha and beta CDR3s were amplified from mRNA by semiquantitative ARM-PCR. ARM-PCR used tagged nested gene-specific primers, then communal superprimers for exponential amplification. TCRdb itself ran the multiplex PCR reads through MiXCR, one entry per CDR3 protein. The sample has around 15,000 distinct CDR3 sequences, about three fifths seen once. This entry is derived from a study of relationships among human T cell subsets. The germline V gene has CDR1 MDHEN and CDR2 SYDVKM. The V segment lost 4 bases and the J segment 5 bases; nucleotides outside the gene matches: 7. The CDR3 has 14 residues.

This chain connects TRBV28 to TRBJ2-7; TRBD1 agrees at 8 bases. The clonotype was recovered from a man aged 40-49 years in good health. Sequenced material: total T cells sorted from blood. The CDR3 spells CASSSRTGPHEQYF. The CDR3 DNA is TGTGCCAGCAGTTCACGGACAGGGCCCCACGAGCAGTACTTC.